This TCR beta chain was sequenced for a study of T-cell memory formation after mild COVID-19. Study-wide context: TCR clusters largely stayed donor specific. Overall study results and limits: Some clones that responded were present in memory (sampled pre-infection), which suggests cross-reactive memory joined.

Looked up from germline, CDR1 is SGHRS and CDR2 is YFSETQ. CDR3 size: 15 residues. The V end was cut by 7 bases, the J end by 9 bases, with 20 bases between. On this clonotype itself: As yet, its antigen is unknown.

TCR alpha and TCR beta cDNA libraries carrying sample barcodes and UMIs came from 5'RACE with constant-segment primers. TCRdb re-called the 5' RACE reads through MiXCR, storing one row per CDR3 protein. Of 450,000 or so distinct CDR3 sequences in the sample, 20% are singletons; the top ten hold about 8.1%. The sequenced sample consisted of PBMCs or a T cell subset sorted from them (not recorded which). The V call is TRBV5-1, the J call TRBJ1-6; D is uncertain. This clonotype was obtained from an adult woman who had mild COVID-19 (a few samples of this study predate the infection). Cell type and time point are not known. The CDR3 sequence: CASRDRVDSGSPLHF. CDR3 coding DNA: TGCGCCAGCCGTGACCGGGTTGACTCGGGTTCACCCCTCCACTTT.